The rows below give T cell receptor beta chains drawn from one sample of a study of control samples from healthy donors and cancer patients. Method: immunoSEQ multiplex PCR; TCRdb's copy keeps in-frame clones and lacks some. The sample records 70,000 to 75,000 clones, over 90% being singletons. The sample consisted of blood. Every receptor here comes from a woman aged 25 to 45 in good health. Each CDR3 is given with its conserved first and last residue. The D gene is left open where the match is weak. The listing skips clone size in some rows; elsewhere it reads once, few, many or a size class.

TRBJ2-5 . . 13 TRBV11-2 CASSLVVWETQYF TGTGCCAGCAGCTTAGTCGTTTGGGAGACCCAGTACTTC
TRBJ1-2 . . 13 TRBV7-9 CASSLEGLAGYTF TGTGCCAGCAGTCTAGAGGGACTTGCCGGCTACACCTTC
TRBJ2-7 . TRBD2 14 TRBV25-1 CASSDWGGSYEQYF TGTGCCAGCAGTGACTGGGGAGGGTCCTACGAGCAGTACTTC
TRBJ1-2 . TRBD1 13 TRBV5-1 CASSSQGVNGYTF TGCGCCAGCAGCTCCCAGGGGGTAAATGGCTACACCTTC
TRBJ1-3 . TRBD1 15 TRBV7-9 CASSIAGTGGNTIYF TGTGCCAGCAGCATAGCGGGGACAGGGGGAAACACCATATATTTT
TRBJ1-1 . . 15 TRBV7-2 CASSLVGGQNTEAFF TGTGCCAGCAGCTTAGTGGGGGGTCAGAACACTGAAGCTTTCTTT
TRBJ1-5 once . 13 TRBV6-1 CASSEVSNQPQHF TGTGCCAGCAGTGAGGTCAGCAATCAGCCCCAGCATTTT
TRBJ1-1 . TRBD1 16 TRBV2 CASRGTGQLINTEAFF TGTGCCAGCAGGGGCACGGGACAGCTGATAAACACTGAAGCTTTCTTT
TRBJ1-5 . TRBD1 15 TRBV7-9 CASSTSRGPGQPQHF TGTGCCAGCAGCACCAGCAGGGGGCCGGGTCAGCCCCAGCATTTT
TRBJ2-3 . TRBD2 15 TRBV6-1 CASSEGVAGFDTQYF TGTGCCAGCAGTGAAGGGGTAGCGGGGTTTGATACGCAGTATTTT
TRBJ1-4 few . 15 TRBV2 CASSGQIATNEKLFF TGTGCCAGCAGTGGACAGATTGCAACTAATGAAAAACTGTTTTTT
TRBJ2-5 . TRBD2 15 TRBV9 CASSISGLAMETQYF TGTGCCAGCAGCATATCGGGACTAGCGATGGAGACCCAGTACTTC
TRBJ1-2 . . 13 TRBV20-1 CSASLGTNYGYTF TGCAGTGCTAGTTTAGGAACTAACTATGGCTACACCTTC
TRBJ1-4 once . 14 TRBV25-1 CASSSGEFREKLFF TGTGCCAGCAGTTCCGGGGAGTTTAGGGAAAAACTGTTTTTT
TRBJ1-1 . . 15 TRBV6-5 CASSYSGSGRTEAFF TGTGCCAGCAGTTACTCGGGTAGTGGGAGAACTGAAGCTTTCTTT
TRBJ1-1 . . 13 TRBV6-5 CASSWGQNTEAFF TGTGCCAGCAGTTGGGGGCAGAACACTGAAGCTTTCTTT